The 24 T cell receptor beta chains below come from one sample, sequenced in a study of T-cell memory formation after mild COVID-19. Via MiXCR, TCRdb re-called the 5' RACE reads, giving one row per CDR3 protein. The top ten hold 11% of the sample, which has about 210,000 distinct CDR3 sequences, around 30% seen once. Material for sequencing was PBMCs or a T cell subset sorted from them (not recorded which). The source is an adult woman who had mild COVID-19 (a few samples of this study predate the infection). Cell type and time point are not known.

The chain carries TRBV20-1 and TRBJ1-5; maybe TRBD1 (5 bases). The CDR3 is 13 residues long. The germline V gene encodes CDR1 DFQATT and CDR2 SNEGSKA (reference sequence). The ends were cut back, 3 bases at V and 4 bases at J, with 10 bases in the middle. The CDR3: CSASPAGNQPQHF. The CDR3 nucleotides are TGCAGTGCTAGTCCGGCAGGGAATCAGCCCCAGCATTTT.

The sample holds a few counts of this clonotype. The V and J genes are TRBV4-1 and TRBJ2-4, with 13 bases lining up with TRBD2. V shed 2 bases and J 6 bases; nucleotides not matched to a gene: 22. The CDR3 totals 22 residues. The V gene's germline CDR1 is MGHRA and CDR2 YSYEKL. In nucleotides, the CDR3 is TGCGCCAGCAGCCAACTTCCCTTTACTTCGGGACTAGCGGGGACCCCCGGAAACATTCAGTACTTC. Protein sequence: CASSQLPFTSGLAGTPGNIQYF.

This clonotype was seen more than once but under ten times. CDR3 region: CASSLDERLRELFF. Here the CDR3 DNA reads TGTGCCAGCAGCCTAGACGAGCGGTTAAGGGAGCTGTTTTTT. J is TRBJ2-2 and V is TRBV7-9; a weak D match, TRBD2 (5 bases). The V and J ends lost 5 bases and 9 bases respectively, with 16 bases between them. The length of the CDR3 is 14 residues. Germline assignment: CDR1 SEHNR and CDR2 FQNEAQ (reference sequence).

The V call is TRBV9, the J call TRBJ2-2, with 15 bases lining up with TRBD2. The CDR3 is made up of 16 amino acids. The germline CDR1 and CDR2 sequences are SGDLS and YYNGEE. V shed 4 bases, J shed 10 bases, and the junction held 8 bases outside the gene matches. As DNA, the CDR3 is TGTGCCAGCAGCCTAGGACTAGCGGGGGGGCGCGAGGAGCTGTTTTTT. Translating gives CASSLGLAGGREELFF.

The V and J genes are TRBV24-1 and TRBJ2-6; D perhaps matches TRBD1 (5 bases). The germline V gene has CDR1 KGHDR and CDR2 SFDVKD. The CDR3 is 15 residues long. Trimming removed 3 bases from V and 1 base from J, with 6 bases in between. Here the CDR3 reads CATSDRQSGANVLTF. CDR3 nucleotide sequence: TGTGCCACCAGTGATCGACAGTCTGGGGCCAACGTCCTGACTTTC.

The chain recombines TRBV29-1 with TRBJ2-5; the D gene is possibly TRBD1 (6 bases). The germline V gene encodes CDR1 SQVTM and CDR2 ANQGSEA. Trimming left V 4 bases short and J 7 bases short, with 19 bases between. The CDR3 is 14 residues long. The CDR3 nucleotides are TGCAGCGTTGGCGATCCACAGGGAGTGGTGACCCAGTACTTC. Protein: CSVGDPQGVVTQYF. The variable domain in full, completed from reference TRBV29-1 and TRBJ2-5, reads SAVISQKPSRDICQRGTSLTIQCQVDSQVTMMFWYRQQPGQSLTLIATANQGSEATYESGFVIDKFPISRPNLTFSTLTVSNMSPEDSSIYLCSVGDPQGVVTQYFGPGTRLLVL.

This clonotype was counted between two and nine times. This chain connects TRBV7-3 to TRBJ2-4; a weak D match, TRBD2 (7 bases). The germline V gene has CDR1 SGHTA and CDR2 FQGTGA. V was clipped by 3 bases and J by 0 bases, with 18 bases between them. CDR3 length equals 18 residues. CDR3 amino acids: CASSFAGAGPVAKNIQYF. The CDR3 DNA reads as TGTGCCAGCAGCTTTGCGGGGGCCGGACCCGTAGCCAAAAACATTCAGTACTTC.

V and J are TRBV5-1 and TRBJ2-1; D tentatively fits TRBD1 or TRBD2 (5 bases each). Germline V CDR1 and CDR2: SGHRS, YFSETQ. V was cut by 3 bases and J by 0 bases, with 13 bases left in between. CDR3 size: 16 residues. CDR3 nucleotides: TGCGCCAGCAGCTCTGGCTGGGGGAGCTCCTACAATGAGCAGTTCTTC. Its protein is CASSSGWGSSYNEQFF.

This chain links TRBV7-9 with TRBJ2-5; 7 nucleotides align to TRBD2. V dropped 1 base and J dropped 1; count of bases not matched to a gene: 3. In germline, CDR1 is SEHNR, CDR2 FQNEAQ (reference sequence). The CDR3 runs 15 residues. The CDR3, as DNA: TGTGCCAGCAGCTTAGAGGGACTATCCCAAGAGACCCAGTACTTC. Protein sequence: CASSLEGLSQETQYF.

V usage is TRBV5-1 and J usage is TRBJ2-1; weak D call: TRBD1 (6 bases). The CDR3 has 12 amino acids. The V gene lost 5 bases and the J gene lost 8 bases, with 11 bases spanning the gap. CDR1 SGHRS and CDR2 YFSETQ come from the germline V gene. CDR3: CASSLQGDEQFF. Here the CDR3 DNA reads TGCGCCAGCAGTCTACAGGGAGATGAGCAGTTCTTC.

The chain recombines TRBV7-9 with TRBJ1-4, with D unclear. CDR1 is SEHNR and CDR2 is FQNEAQ in the germline V gene (reference sequence). Trimming took off 3 bases at V and 0 bases at J, with 11 bases between the two ends. CDR3 length: 16 residues. The CDR3, as DNA: TGTGCCAGCAGCTTTCGTGGCGCCACAACTAATGAAAAACTGTTTTTT. Its translation is CASSFRGATTNEKLFF.

This clonotype appeared a few times. This chain connects TRBV5-5 to TRBJ2-1; 10 positions agree with TRBD2. Germline values: CDR1 SGHKS, CDR2 YYEKEE (reference sequence). Trimming removed 0 bases from V and 6 bases from J; junction bases left unmatched: 9. The CDR3 runs to 17 residues. In nucleotides, the CDR3 is TGTGCCAGCAGCTTGGGCCCAGCGGGAGGGCCGGTCAATGAGCAGTTCTTC. It translates to CASSLGPAGGPVNEQFF.

The genes are TRBV20-1 and TRBJ1-4, with 8 bases lining up with TRBD1. Losses at the gene ends were 6 bases for V and 7 bases for J; bases not matched to a gene: 10. Germline-derived CDR1 and CDR2 are DFQATT and SNEGSKA (reference sequence). The CDR3 is 14 amino acids. CDR3 coding DNA: TGCAGTGCGTCTCTAGGACAGGGCCGTGAAAAACTGTTTTTT. Amino acid sequence: CSASLGQGREKLFF.

The CDR3 region is CASSLQLNTEAFF. The CDR3 DNA reads as TGTGCCAGCAGCTTACAGCTAAACACTGAAGCTTTCTTT. The chain combines TRBV7-9 with TRBJ1-1; D gene uncertain. The V end was cut by 2 bases, the J end by 2 bases, with 6 bases between. The germline V gene has CDR1 SEHNR and CDR2 FQNEAQ (reference sequence). This CDR3 is 13 amino acids long. Based on the CDR3 plus reference TRBV7-9 and TRBJ1-1, the full variable domain is DTGVSQNPRHKITKRGQNVTFRCDPISEHNRLYWYRQTLGQGPEFLTYFQNEAQLEKSRLLSDRFSAERPKGSFSTLEIQRTEQGDSAMYLCASSLQLNTEAFFGQGTRLTVV.

The V call is TRBV12-3 or TRBV12-4, the J call TRBJ1-4; TRBD1 might be the D (5 bases). Trimming took 6 bases from V and 6 from J, leaving 14 bases between them. The CDR3 is 14 amino acids. The CDR3 DNA follows: TGTGCCAGCAGCCCATTGGGAGGGGATGAAAAACTGTTTTTT. Protein: CASSPLGGDEKLFF.

This chain links TRBV9 with TRBJ2-3; TRBD2 matches 9 bases. Germline V lookup: CDR1 SGDLS, CDR2 YYNGEE. The V segment lost 4 bases and the J segment 3 bases; nucleotides outside the gene matches: 9. The CDR3 runs to 16 residues. CDR3 protein: CASSWGASGATDTQYF. The CDR3 coding sequence is TGTGCCAGCAGCTGGGGGGCTAGCGGGGCAACAGATACGCAGTATTTT. Combining the CDR3 with reference TRBV9 and TRBJ2-3 gives the whole variable domain DSGVTQTPKHLITATGQRVTLRCSPRSGDLSVYWYQQSLDQGLQFLIQYYNGEERAKGNILERFSAQQFPDLHSELNLSSLELGDSALYFCASSWGASGATDTQYFGPGTRLTVL.

This sequence joins TRBV2 and TRBJ1-4; D is perhaps TRBD1 (5 bases). Deletions cut 2 bases from V and 5 bases from J, with 15 bases between. The V gene's germline CDR1 is SNHLY and CDR2 FYNNEI. This CDR3 is 16 amino acids long. The CDR3 sequence: CASSEQGPNRNEKLFF. Written as DNA, the CDR3 is TGTGCCAGCAGTGAACAGGGCCCGAACAGGAATGAAAAACTGTTTTTT.

This clonotype was found a few times. The V gene is TRBV5-1, the J gene TRBJ1-2; D gene unclear. The CDR3 totals 12 residues. Trimming removed 2 bases from V and 8 bases from J, with 10 bases in between. Germline V gives CDR1 SGHRS, CDR2 YFSETQ. DNA for the CDR3: TGCGCCAGCAGCTTCGGGCGGACGGGCTACACCTTC. This sequence encodes CASSFGRTGYTF.

This clonotype was counted only a few times. This chain connects TRBV7-9 to TRBJ2-7, with 11 bases identical to TRBD1. CDR3 length: 16 amino acids. V lost 3 bases to trimming and J lost 0 bases; unmatched junction nucleotides: 4. CDR1 is SEHNR, CDR2 FQNEAQ, per germline (reference sequence). This chain's CDR3 is CASSLDRGPPSYEQYF. The CDR3 DNA sequence: TGTGCCAGCAGCTTGGACAGGGGGCCTCCCTCCTACGAGCAGTACTTC.

Only a few counts were recorded for this clonotype. The J gene is TRBJ2-5, the V gene TRBV20-1; D is possibly TRBD1 or TRBD2 (5 bases each). CDR1 is DFQATT and CDR2 is SNEGSKA in the germline V gene (reference sequence). The CDR3 has 13 amino acids. Trimming took 5 bases from V and 5 from J, leaving 15 bases between them. The CDR3 nucleotides read TGCAGTGCTGTTTGGGGACCCCCGGAGACCCAGTACTTC. Translating it yields CSAVWGPPETQYF.

The V call is TRBV5-6, the J call TRBJ1-1; 7 nucleotides agree with TRBD1. After removal of 2 bases from V and 0 bases from J, the junction contained 7 bases not matched to a gene. From germline, CDR1 is SGHDT and CDR2 YYEEEE. The CDR3 runs to 16 residues. The CDR3 is CASSFGLQGVNTEAFF. Here the CDR3 DNA reads TGTGCCAGCAGCTTTGGTCTCCAGGGGGTGAACACTGAAGCTTTCTTT.

This clonotype was seen a handful of times. The chain recombines TRBV28 with TRBJ1-5, with 9 bases fitting TRBD1. After removal of 10 bases from V and 1 base from J, the junction contained 5 bases not matched to a gene. Germline CDR1 MDHEN, CDR2 SYDVKM. The CDR3 consists of 14 residues. The CDR3 is CATRGTGSNQPQHF. Here the CDR3 DNA reads TGTGCCACCCGTGGGACAGGGAGCAATCAGCCCCAGCATTTT.

The V and J genes are TRBV15 and TRBJ2-7; tentatively, D is TRBD1 (7 bases). Looked up from germline, CDR1 is LNHNV and CDR2 is YYDKDF (reference sequence). The CDR3 is 15 residues long. The germline V and J ends were trimmed by 5 bases and 5 bases, with 19 bases remaining between them. CDR3 region: CATSSLAGTADEQYF. For the CDR3, the DNA is TGTGCCACCAGCTCGCTGGCGGGGACAGCAGACGAGCAGTACTTC. Complete variable domain (other parts from reference TRBV15 and TRBJ2-7): DAMVIQNPRYQVTQFGKPVTLSCSQTLNHNVMYWYQQKSSQAPKLLFHYYDKDFNNEADTPDNFQSRRPNTSFCFLDIRSPGLGDTAMYLCATSSLAGTADEQYFGPGTRLTVT.

This clonotype was counted a few times. This chain links TRBV6-5 with TRBJ2-7, with 7 bases matching TRBD1. J gave up 2 bases and V 3 bases, and 7 bases lay outside the gene matches. CDR3 size: 15 residues. The germline V gene has CDR1 MNHEY and CDR2 SVGAGI. CDR3 residues: CASSYPGTAAYEQYF. The CDR3 region has the DNA TGTGCCAGCAGTTATCCCGGGACAGCTGCCTACGAGCAGTACTTC.